Below, one T cell receptor beta chain is given with its context. The source of the sample is a study of blood T cell repertoires in COVID-19. As for the study in general: The samples span acute and convalescent COVID-19 from the United States, Italy and Spain. The cDNA or gDNA used as material had been derived from T cells, B-cell-depleted T cells, or PBMCs.

Only in-frame clones appear in the TCRdb table, and some are missing; sequencing was by immunoSEQ multiplex PCR. The table shows approximately 250,000 clones, with roughly 85% occurring only once. Individuals drawn from about two dozen US areas were roughly 18 to 95 years old. Participants reported their clinical history, and cohort assignment relied on those reports. This CDR3 region has 13 residues. V shed 5 bases and J shed 4 bases, with 11 bases lying between them. CDR1 MNHEY and CDR2 SVGAGI come from the germline V gene. The TCR originated in a woman between 45 and 65 years old with acute COVID-19. Source material: PBMCs or T cells enriched from blood (not recorded which). V gene TRBV6-5 combines with J gene TRBJ1-2; tentatively, D is TRBD1 (5 bases). The DNA for the CDR3 is TGTGCCAGCAGTCCCAGGGAAATCTATGGCTACACCTTC. The encoded protein is CASSPREIYGYTF.